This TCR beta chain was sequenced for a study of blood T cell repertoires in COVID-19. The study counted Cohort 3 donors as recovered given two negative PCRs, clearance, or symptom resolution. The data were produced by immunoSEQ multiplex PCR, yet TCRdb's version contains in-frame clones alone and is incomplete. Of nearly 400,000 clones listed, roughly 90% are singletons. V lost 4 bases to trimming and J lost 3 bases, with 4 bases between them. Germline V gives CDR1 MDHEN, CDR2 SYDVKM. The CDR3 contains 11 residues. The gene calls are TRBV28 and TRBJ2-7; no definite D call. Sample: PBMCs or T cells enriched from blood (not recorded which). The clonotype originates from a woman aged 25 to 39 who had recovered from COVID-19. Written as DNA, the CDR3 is TGTGCCAGCAGTTACAACTACGAGCAGTACTTC. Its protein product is CASSYNYEQYF. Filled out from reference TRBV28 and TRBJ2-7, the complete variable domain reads DVKVTQSSRYLVKRTGEKVFLECVQDMDHENMFWYRQDPGLGLRLIYFSYDVKMKEKGDIPEGYSVSREKKERFSLILESASTNQTSMYLCASSYNYEQYFGPGTRLTVT.